The entry that follows covers one T cell receptor beta chain sequence. This record belongs to a study of blood T cell repertoires in COVID-19. Germline assignment: CDR1 LGHDT and CDR2 YNNKEL (reference sequence). CDR3 length equals 15 residues. V gave up 4 bases and J gave up 3 bases, with 15 bases separating them. Sequencing was performed with immunoSEQ multiplex PCR; in TCRdb, only in-frame clones are kept and a portion is missing. The sample gives tens of thousands of clones, 75% to 80% of which show up once; about 2.1% is in the top ten. This TCR came from a man aged 70-80 years with COVID-19, enrolled during active disease. The chain joins TRBV3-1 (or the pseudogene TRBV3-2) to TRBJ2-5; D possibly corresponds to TRBD2 (5 bases). Sequencing input: peripheral blood. The CDR3 region is CASSRGRGMEETQYF. The CDR3 bases are TGTGCCAGCAGCCGAGGCCGAGGGATGGAAGAGACCCAGTACTTC.